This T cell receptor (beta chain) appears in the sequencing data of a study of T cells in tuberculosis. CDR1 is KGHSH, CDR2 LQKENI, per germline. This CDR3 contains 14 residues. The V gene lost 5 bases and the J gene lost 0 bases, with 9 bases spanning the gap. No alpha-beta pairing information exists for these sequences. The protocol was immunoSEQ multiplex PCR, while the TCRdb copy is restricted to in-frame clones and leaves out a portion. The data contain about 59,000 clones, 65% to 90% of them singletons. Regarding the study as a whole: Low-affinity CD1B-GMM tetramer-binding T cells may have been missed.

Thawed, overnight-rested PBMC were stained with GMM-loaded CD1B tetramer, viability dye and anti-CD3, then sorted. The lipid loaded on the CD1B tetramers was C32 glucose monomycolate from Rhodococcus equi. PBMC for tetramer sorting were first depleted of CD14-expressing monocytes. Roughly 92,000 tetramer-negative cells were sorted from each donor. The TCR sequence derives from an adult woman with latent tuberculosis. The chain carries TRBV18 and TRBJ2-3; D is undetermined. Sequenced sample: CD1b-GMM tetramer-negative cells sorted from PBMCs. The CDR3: CASSVGSSTDTQYF. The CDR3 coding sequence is TGTGCCAGCTCAGTCGGTTCTAGCACAGATACGCAGTATTTT.